This is a list of T cell receptor beta chains from one sample in a study of OX40 agonist ivuxolimab in advanced cancers. Method: immunoSEQ multiplex PCR; TCRdb's copy keeps in-frame clones and lacks some. Counted here are 50,000 to 60,000 clones, 70% to 85% occurring once; the ten biggest clones make up over 1.1%. The sample was CD4+ or CD8+ T cells sorted from blood, taken in a trial of the OX40 agonist ivuxolimab. These receptors all stem from an adult with an advanced solid tumor such as melanoma, head and neck, liver or kidney cancer. Each CDR3 is given with its conserved first and last residue. Fields, in order: clone size, D gene, J gene, V gene, CDR3 DNA, CDR3 protein. A D gene is named only where the DNA matches it firmly. Not all rows give a size; the values are once, few, many and, for expanded clones, a class.

>NA|TRBD1|TRBJ2-5|TRBV5-4
TGTGCCAGCAGCTTGGGGCAGGGGGTTGCCGAGACCCAGTACTTC
CASSLGQGVAETQYF
>few|NA|TRBJ2-3|TRBV5-4
TGCGCCAGCAGCCAAGAAGCCCACGCGATTCCCACAGATACGCAGTATTTT
CASSQEAHAIPTDTQYF
>NA|NA|TRBJ2-1|TRBV30
TGTGCCTGGAGTTTGGAGGGGTTCAATGAGCAGTTCTTC
CAWSLEGFNEQFF
>NA|TRBD2|TRBJ2-3|TRBV5-1
TGCGCCAGCAGCTTGGCGGGTAGCGGGAGCACAGATACGCAGTATTTT
CASSLAGSGSTDTQYF
>once|NA|TRBJ2-2|TRBV15
TGTGCCACCAGCAGACGAGGACGGCCGGAGCTGTTTTTT
CATSRRGRPELFF
>NA|NA|TRBJ2-3|TRBV5-1
TGCGCCAGCAGCTTGGGGTTACGGAATACGCAGTATTTT
CASSLGLRNTQYF
>NA|NA|TRBJ2-1|TRBV7-3
TGTGCCAGCAGCTTATTACCTTCCAGGAGTACATACAATGAGCAGTTCTTC
CASSLLPSRSTYNEQFF
>NA|TRBD2|TRBJ2-2|TRBV7-3
TGTGCCAGCAGCTTAACAGCGGGGGGCCCTCAACGGGAGCTGTTTTTT
CASSLTAGGPQRELFF
>NA|TRBD2|TRBJ2-2|TRBV6-6
TGTGCCAGCAGTTACTCGAGCGGGATGAACACCGGGGAGCTGTTTTTT
CASSYSSGMNTGELFF
>NA|NA|TRBJ2-3|TRBV7-2
TGTGCCAGCAGCCGGCTTGTGGGGGGCACAGATACGCAGTATTTT
CASSRLVGGTDTQYF
>few|TRBD1|TRBJ1-2|TRBV4-3
TGCGCCAGCAGCCTAGTAGGGGGCCAATCGGGCTACACCTTC
CASSLVGGQSGYTF
>NA|NA|TRBJ2-1|TRBV11-2
TGTGCCAGCAGCTTAGTTGGAGGGGACAATGAGCAGTTCTTC
CASSLVGGDNEQFF
>NA|TRBD1|TRBJ2-7|TRBV7-8
TGTGCCAGCAGCTTAGGGCGGTCGGGACAGAAAGCCTACGAGCAGTACTTC
CASSLGRSGQKAYEQYF
>NA|NA|TRBJ1-1|TRBV7-2
TGTGCCAGCAGCTTCCGGGGAGGGACGAACACTGAAGCTTTCTTT
CASSFRGGTNTEAFF
>NA|TRBD2|TRBJ2-2|TRBV14
TGTGCCAGCAGCCCGTTAGCGGGAGGCCCCACCGGGGAGCTGTTTTTT
CASSPLAGGPTGELFF
>NA|NA|TRBJ1-5|TRBV6-1
TGTGCCAGCAGTGGGTTGGTAGGGGGGGATCAGCCCCAGCATTTT
CASSGLVGGDQPQHF
>NA|NA|TRBJ2-3|TRBV18
TGTGCCAGCTCACCACGTTTGACAGATACGCAGTATTTT
CASSPRLTDTQYF
>NA|NA|TRBJ2-3|TRBV27
TGTGCCAGCAGTTTTACGAGAGCCACAGATACGCAGTATTTT
CASSFTRATDTQYF
>NA|TRBD2|TRBJ2-3|TRBV5-1
TGCGCCAGCAGCTTGGGACTAGCGGGGGGGATCACAGATACGCAGTATTTT
CASSLGLAGGITDTQYF
>NA|NA|TRBJ2-7|TRBV15
TGTGCCACCAGCAGAGATTCTTACCGCTACGAGCAGTACTTC
CATSRDSYRYEQYF
>NA|NA|TRBJ2-5|TRBV29-1
TGCAGCGTTGAACAGGGTAGAAAGACCCAGTACTTC
CSVEQGRKTQYF
>NA|TRBD1|TRBJ2-7|TRBV5-6
TGTGCCAGCAGCTCGACAGGGCGGTACGAGCAGTACTTC
CASSSTGRYEQYF
>NA|NA|TRBJ2-7|TRBV6-6
TGTGCCAGCAGCCACGGGCGAAAACCCTACGAGCAGTACTTC
CASSHGRKPYEQYF
>NA|NA|TRBJ1-5|TRBV6-5
TGTGCCAGCAGTTTCCAAGAACGTTCACAGGAGGGGCCCCAGCATTTT
CASSFQERSQEGPQHF
>few|NA|TRBJ1-5|TRBV2
TGTGCCAGCAGTGAAAGGCGGGGCAATCAGCCCCAGCATTTT
CASSERRGNQPQHF
>NA|NA|TRBJ1-1|TRBV11-2
TGTGCCAGCAGCGTAACGGTGAACACTGAAGCTTTCTTT
CASSVTVNTEAFF
>NA|NA|TRBJ1-5|TRBV6-1
TGTGCCAGCAGTGAAAATTTCGGGACTGGGCAGCCCCAGCATTTT
CASSENFGTGQPQHF
>NA|NA|TRBJ1-3|TRBV6-6
TGTACCTCCTTGGAACGCTCTGGAAACACCATATATTTT
CTSLERSGNTIYF
>NA|NA|TRBJ2-2|TRBV6-5
TGTGCCAGCTTAGAGAGGGGACACACCGGGGAGCTGTTTTTT
CASLERGHTGELFF
>NA|TRBD1|TRBJ1-2|TRBV7-8
TGTGCCAGCAGCCAGGACAGGAACTATGGCTACACCTTC
CASSQDRNYGYTF
>NA|TRBD2|TRBJ2-4|TRBV18
TGTGCCAGCTCTCGGACTAGCGGGGGGACAGCCAAAAACATTCAGTACTTC
CASSRTSGGTAKNIQYF
>NA|NA|TRBJ2-6|TRBV5-4
TGTGCCATTGTACGGGGATCGAACTCTGGGGCCAACGTCCTGACTTTC
CAIVRGSNSGANVLTF
>NA|NA|TRBJ1-4|TRBV10-3
TGTGCCATCAGCGACAGAGTTGATGAAAAACTGTTTTTT
CAISDRVDEKLFF
>NA|NA|TRBJ2-7|TRBV18
TGTGCCAGCTCTGCAGATAGGGTCCACGAGCAGTACTTC
CASSADRVHEQYF
>few|NA|TRBJ2-5|TRBV30
TGTGCCTGGAGGGCCAGGACCATACCCCAAGAGACCCAGTACTTC
CAWRARTIPQETQYF
>NA|NA|TRBJ2-3|TRBV6-6
TGTGCCAGCAGTTACCCCGCAGGGGCAGATACGCAGTATTTT
CASSYPAGADTQYF
>NA|NA|TRBJ1-1|TRBV18
TGTGCCAGCTCACCGGACAGAGCGGAAGCTTTCTTT
CASSPDRAEAFF
>NA|TRBD1|TRBJ1-2|TRBV28
TGTGCCAGCAGTTTACTGCGATCGGGGACAGGGGGTTCTAACTATGGCTACACCTTC
CASSLLRSGTGGSNYGYTF
>few|NA|TRBJ1-2|TRBV7-6
TGTGCCAGCAGCTCGGGCCGGTTGGCTAACTATGGCTACACCTTC
CASSSGRLANYGYTF
>NA|NA|TRBJ2-7|TRBV7-2
TGTGCCAGCAGCTCCATGACAGGACTTAACTACGAGCAGTACTTC
CASSSMTGLNYEQYF
>NA|NA|TRBJ2-1|TRBV6-5
TGTGCCAGCACCCAGGGACTTTACAATGAGCAGTTCTTC
CASTQGLYNEQFF
>NA|TRBD2|TRBJ2-3|TRBV5-1
TGCGCCAGCAGCTTGACTGGCGGGGGGGCCACAGATACGCAGTATTTT
CASSLTGGGATDTQYF
>NA|TRBD2|TRBJ2-1|TRBV7-3
TGTGCCAGCAGCTTAGAGGGGACTAGCGGGAGGTATTACAATGAGCAGTTCTTC
CASSLEGTSGRYYNEQFF
>NA|NA|TRBJ2-3|TRBV5-4
TGTGCCAGCAGCTTGGGAGGGGCGGGCACAGATACGCAGTATTTT
CASSLGGAGTDTQYF
>NA|NA|TRBJ1-5|TRBV15
TGTGCCACCAGCAGAGATCGGACAGACGTTTTTATTAGCAATCAGCCCCAGCATTTT
CATSRDRTDVFISNQPQHF
>NA|TRBD1|TRBJ2-1|TRBV5-4
TGTGCCAGCAGCTTAAGGACAGGCTACAATGAGCAGTTCTTC
CASSLRTGYNEQFF
>NA|TRBD1|TRBJ1-4|TRBV19
TGTGCCAGTAGTATCAGGGGGCTGGCTAATGAAAAACTGTTTTTT
CASSIRGLANEKLFF
>NA|NA|TRBJ2-7|TRBV5-4
TGTGCCAGCAGCTTGACCGGCAGAACCTACGAGCAGTACTTC
CASSLTGRTYEQYF
>NA|NA|TRBJ2-5|TRBV7-9
TGTGCCAGCAGCCTCCGAGGGGCGGTTCAAGAGACCCAGTACTTC
CASSLRGAVQETQYF
>NA|TRBD1|TRBJ2-7|TRBV14
TGTGCCAGCAGCACCCGGACAGGGGGAGCCTACGAGCAGTACTTC
CASSTRTGGAYEQYF
>NA|NA|TRBJ1-4|TRBV4-1
TGCGCCAGCAGCCAAGTCAGGGGTGAAAAACTGTTTTTT
CASSQVRGEKLFF
>NA|NA|TRBJ1-2|TRBV19
TGTGCCAGCAGGGAGGGCCCCTATGGCTACACCTTC
CASREGPYGYTF
>NA|TRBD2|TRBJ2-1|TRBV5-1
TGCGCCAGCAGCTTGGCGGCGGGAGGTTTCTACAATGAGCAGTTCTTC
CASSLAAGGFYNEQFF
>NA|NA|TRBJ2-7|TRBV11-3
TGTGCCAGCAGCCTGACAGGCCGCTACGAGCAGTACTTC
CASSLTGRYEQYF
>NA|NA|TRBJ1-1|TRBV5-1
TGCGCCAGCAGCTCCCCGGCCAGGGGAAAGAACACTGAAGCTTTCTTT
CASSSPARGKNTEAFF
>NA|TRBD1|TRBJ1-2|TRBV6-6
TGTGCCAGCAGAACCGGGACAGGGTATGGCTACACCTTC
CASRTGTGYGYTF
>NA|NA|TRBJ1-2|TRBV18
TGTGCCAGCTCACCACTCTCGACCGGGACACATAACTATGGCTACACCTTC
CASSPLSTGTHNYGYTF
>NA|NA|TRBJ2-7|TRBV5-1
TGCGCCAGTTCCGGTCAGAGGAGCTCCTACGAGCAGTACTTC
CASSGQRSSYEQYF
>NA|NA|TRBJ2-5|TRBV7-9
TGTGCCAGCAGCTTCACTCAGGGTATGGGTGGCGGAGAGACCCAGTACTTC
CASSFTQGMGGGETQYF
>NA|NA|TRBJ1-2|TRBV6-1
TGTGCCAGCAGTGAAGGAGGCCAGGGTTTGGGGGGGGATGGCTACACCTTC
CASSEGGQGLGGDGYTF